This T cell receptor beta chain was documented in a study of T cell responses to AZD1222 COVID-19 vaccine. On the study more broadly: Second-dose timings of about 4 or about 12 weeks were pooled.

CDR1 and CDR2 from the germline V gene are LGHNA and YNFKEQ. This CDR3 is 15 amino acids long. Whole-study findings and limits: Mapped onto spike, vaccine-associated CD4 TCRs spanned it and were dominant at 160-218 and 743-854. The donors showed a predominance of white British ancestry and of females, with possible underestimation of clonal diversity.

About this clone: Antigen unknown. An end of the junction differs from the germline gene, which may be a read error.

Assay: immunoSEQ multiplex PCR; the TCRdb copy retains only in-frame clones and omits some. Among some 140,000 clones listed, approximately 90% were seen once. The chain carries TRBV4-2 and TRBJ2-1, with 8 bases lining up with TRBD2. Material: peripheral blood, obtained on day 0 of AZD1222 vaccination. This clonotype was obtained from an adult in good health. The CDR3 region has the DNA TGTGCCAGCAGCCAAGATAACAGCGGGGGTCTACCCCGGATCTTC. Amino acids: CASSQDNSGGLPRIF.